One T cell receptor beta chain is described in this entry. Its antigen is undetermined. The data belong to a study of T cell responses to AZD1222 COVID-19 vaccine. Second doses at about 4 or about 12 weeks were pooled. Findings and caveats of the study: The donors showed a predominance of white British ancestry and of females, with possible underestimation of clonal diversity. Repertoire sampling occurred only after the peak T cell response.

Germline assignment: CDR1 LGHDT and CDR2 YNNKEL (reference sequence). V was clipped by 4 bases and J by 12 bases; unmatched bases: 5. The CDR3 is 14 amino acids. Assay: immunoSEQ multiplex PCR; the TCRdb copy retains only in-frame clones and omits some. This table has 110,000 or so clones, 88% appearing once. The sequence was collected from an adult who received the AZD1222 COVID-19 vaccine. The chain links TRBV3-1 (or the pseudogene TRBV3-2) to TRBJ2-1; TRBD2 agrees at 14 bases. The sequenced sample was peripheral blood, obtained 28 days after the second AZD1222 dose. CDR3 region: CASSLAGTSGGQFF. For the CDR3, the DNA is TGTGCCAGCAGCCTGGCCGGGACTAGCGGGGGGCAGTTCTTC.